This entry features one T cell receptor (beta chain) sequence. Its antigen remains unknown. The sample is drawn from a study of T cell clonotyping in hematopoietic cell transplantation. Generated by immunoSEQ multiplex PCR, the TCRdb table keeps only in-frame clones and is missing some. The repertoire holds around 13,000 clones, with about four fifths as singletons. The V and J ends lost 2 bases and 4 bases respectively, with 8 bases between them. The germline V gene has CDR1 MNHEY and CDR2 SVGAGI. There are 13 residues in the CDR3. Study-level results: Recipient TCR diversity dropped after transplant; expanded clonotypes rose from day 30 to 180. At the given depth, recipient repertoires were over 95% de novo clonotypes. No sorting was done, leaving CD4 and CD8 contributions mixed.

V is TRBV6-5 and J is TRBJ1-2; D ambiguous. Sample: PBMCs, taken 100 days after allogeneic stem cell transplant. The sequence derives from a female patient aged 40-49 years who had an allogeneic stem cell transplant from a related donor, so T cells may come from the graft donor. Some clones in this sample may be carry-over from other donors' samples. CDR3 amino acids: CASSYDGAYGYTF. The CDR3, as DNA: TGTGCCAGCAGTTACGACGGAGCCTATGGCTACACCTTC.